The next 24 T cell receptor beta chains were all read from a single sample in a study of blood T cell repertoires in COVID-19. Measured with immunoSEQ multiplex PCR; TCRdb has only the in-frame clones, and not every one. This table holds tens of thousands of clones, 90% to 95% found once. The sequencing sample was made of peripheral blood. Receptor source: a human donor in a cohort sampled during active COVID-19.

The CDR3 sequence: CASSLRQITDTQYF. The CDR3 DNA reads as TGTGCCAGCAGTTTGCGGCAAATCACAGATACGCAGTATTTT. This rearrangement joins TRBV6-5 to TRBJ2-3; no definite D call. This CDR3 comprises 14 residues. Germline values: CDR1 MNHEY, CDR2 SVGAGI. Trimming took 4 bases from V and 2 from J, leaving 10 bases between them.

The chain joins TRBV21-1 to TRBJ2-4; the D call of TRBD1 is as the table states it, not checked on the DNA. TRBV21-1 is annotated as a pseudogene. The CDR3 contains 18 residues. CDR3 nucleotide sequence: TGTGCCAGCAGCCCAATAGGGGGAGACAGGGAGGTCAAAAACATTCAGTACTTC. This translates into CASSPIGGDREVKNIQYF.

The rearrangement links TRBV10-3 to TRBJ2-4; D call uncertain. V dropped 0 bases and J dropped 5 bases, with 11 bases sitting between them. The CDR3 runs to 15 residues. The germline gives CDR1 ENHRY, CDR2 SYGVKD. The CDR3 sequence: CAISESSTPQNIQYF. CDR3 DNA sequence: TGTGCCATCAGTGAGTCCAGTACGCCCCAAAACATTCAGTACTTC.

The J gene is TRBJ2-1, the V gene TRBV19, with D perhaps TRBD2 (6 bases). Trimming removed 7 bases at V and 9 bases at J, with 16 bases between. CDR1 and CDR2 (germline): LNHDA, SQIVND (reference sequence). The length of the CDR3 is 13 residues. The CDR3 DNA is TGTGCCAGTACCCGGGGGTATAGAGGTGAGCAGTTCTTC. Translating it yields CASTRGYRGEQFF.

This clone was seen once. This chain links TRBV7-9 with TRBJ2-7; unclear D gene. This CDR3 has 14 amino acids. The V end was cut by 6 bases, the J end by 3 bases, with 15 bases between. Germline CDR1 is SEHNR and CDR2 is FQNEAQ (reference sequence). CDR3 amino acids: CASRPLGSDYEQYF. CDR3 sequence (DNA): TGTGCCAGCAGGCCCTTGGGCTCCGACTACGAGCAGTACTTC.

The chain uses TRBV19 and TRBJ1-2; 9 nucleotides align to TRBD1. V was pared by 4 bases and J by 4 bases, with 10 bases of the junction left unmatched. CDR1 LNHDA and CDR2 SQIVND come from the germline V gene (reference sequence). CDR3 length: 16 residues. The CDR3 reads CASSNHRGLVGYGYTF. As DNA, the CDR3 is TGTGCCAGTAGTAACCACAGGGGGCTCGTGGGCTATGGCTACACCTTC. Combining the CDR3 with reference TRBV19 and TRBJ1-2 gives the whole variable domain DGGITQSPKYLFRKEGQNVTLSCEQNLNHDAMYWYRQDPGQGLRLIYYSQIVNDFQKGDIAEGYSVSREKKESFPLTVTSAQKNPTAFYLCASSNHRGLVGYGYTFGSGTRLTVV.

For the CDR3, the DNA is TGTGCCAGTAGTATAGTTAGGGGGCTTGGCAATCAGCCCCAGCATTTT. Its protein product is CASSIVRGLGNQPQHF. V and J are TRBV19 and TRBJ1-5; 7 bases fit TRBD1. This CDR3 has 16 amino acids. Trimming at V came to 1 base and at J to 2 bases, leaving 5 bases not matched to a gene. Germline CDR1 reads LNHDA; CDR2 reads SQIVND (reference sequence).

The V and J genes are TRBV5-4 and TRBJ2-7; 11 bases fit TRBD1. Unmatched junction bases numbered 14, after V lost 8 bases and J lost 4 bases. CDR1 SGHNT and CDR2 YYREEE come from the germline V gene (reference sequence). The CDR3 totals 16 residues. For the CDR3, the DNA is TGTGCCAGTGCCGGACAGGGGGCTCTGGTTTCTTACGAGCAGTACTTC. Encoded protein: CASAGQGALVSYEQYF. Using reference TRBV5-4 and TRBJ2-7 for the parts outside the CDR3, the full variable domain is ETGVTQSPTHLIKTRGQQVTLRCSSQSGHNTVSWYQQALGQGPQFIFQYYREEENGRGNFPPRFSGLQFPNYSSELNVNALELDDSALYLCASAGQGALVSYEQYFGPGTRLTVT.

This clone was recorded only once. In nucleotides, the CDR3 is TGCGCCAGCAGCTTTACGAGACAATCCTACGAGCAGTACTTC. The encoded protein is CASSFTRQSYEQYF. This chain joins TRBV5-1 and TRBJ2-7; D is uncertain. The ends were cut back, 2 bases at V and 1 base at J, with 10 bases in the middle. From germline, CDR1 is SGHRS and CDR2 YFSETQ. The CDR3 is 14 amino acids.

The gene calls are TRBV5-4 and TRBJ2-7; 7 bases map to TRBD2. With V trimmed by 3 bases and J by 4 bases, 13 bases remained unmatched. The V gene's germline CDR1 is SGHNT and CDR2 YYREEE (reference sequence). The CDR3 extends over 16 amino acids. The CDR3 region is CASSSGGGLAAYEQYF. In DNA form, the CDR3 reads TGTGCCAGCAGCTCGGGAGGTGGGCTAGCGGCGTACGAGCAGTACTTC.

The V and J genes are TRBV23-1 and TRBJ1-4; the D is unclear. TRBV23-1 is identified as an open reading frame with a role that is uncertain. V gave up 0 bases and J gave up 6 bases, with 14 bases separating them. The CDR3 sequence is 16 residues long. CDR3 nucleotides: TGCGCCAGCAGTCAATCACGCGGCAGATGGGATGAAAAACTGTTTTTT. Translating gives CASSQSRGRWDEKLFF.

The rearrangement joins TRBV4-2 to TRBJ2-6; 9 nucleotides agree with TRBD1. The V and J ends lost 1 base and 0 bases, in that order; junction bases with no gene match: 4. This CDR3 is built from 18 residues. The germline V gene has CDR1 LGHNA and CDR2 YNFKEQ. DNA of the CDR3: TGTGCCAGCAGCCAAGCAGGACAGGGGTTCTCTGGGGCCAACGTCCTGACTTTC. Translation: CASSQAGQGFSGANVLTF.

The chain employs TRBV5-1 and TRBJ2-3; D may be TRBD1 (6 bases). Per the germline V gene, CDR1 is SGHRS and CDR2 is YFSETQ. CDR3 length: 16 amino acids. V was trimmed by 0 bases and J by 2 bases, leaving 13 bases between them. The CDR3 loop is CASSLGQAIVTDTQYF. CDR3 DNA sequence: TGCGCCAGCAGCTTGGGACAGGCCATCGTCACAGATACGCAGTATTTT.

The rearrangement uses TRBV7-2 and TRBJ2-7; D gene uncertain. With 4 bases removed from V and 6 bases from J, the gap between germline ends came to 10 bases. The CDR3 spans 12 residues. CDR1 and CDR2 from the germline V gene are SGHTA and FQGNSA. The CDR3 loop is CASSSFRGEQYF. In nucleotides, the CDR3 is TGTGCCAGCAGCTCCTTTCGCGGCGAGCAGTACTTC.

The V gene is TRBV5-1, the J gene TRBJ2-5, with a possible D match to TRBD2 (5 bases). Germline V gene lookup returns CDR1 SGHRS and CDR2 YFSETQ. The CDR3 has 15 amino acids. V was clipped by 1 base and J by 2 bases, with 12 bases between them. The CDR3 here is CASSLTPGIQETQYF. The CDR3 region has the DNA TGCGCCAGCAGCTTGACTCCCGGGATTCAAGAGACCCAGTACTTC.

The table lists this clone with a few counts. The DNA for the CDR3 is TGCGCCAGCCGACCGACAGCCTCTGGAAACACCATATATTTT. Its protein is CASRPTASGNTIYF. V gene TRBV5-1 combines with J gene TRBJ1-3; D is possibly TRBD1 (5 bases). The germline gives CDR1 SGHRS, CDR2 YFSETQ. CDR3 length: 14 residues. Trimming removed 7 bases at V and 0 bases at J, with 11 bases between.

The DNA of the CDR3 is TGTGCCAGCAGCCCCGGCGGTGGGGGCGGGACCGGGGAGCTGTTTTTT. It yields the protein CASSPGGGGGTGELFF. The chain uses TRBV4-2 and TRBJ2-2, with a tentative D call TRBD1 (6 bases). The CDR3 extends over 16 amino acids. The V and J ends lost 4 bases and 5 bases respectively, with 17 bases between them. CDR1 and CDR2 (germline): LGHNA, YNFKEQ.

The V and J genes are TRBV5-5 and TRBJ2-1, with D tentatively TRBD1 (6 bases). The CDR3 is 15 residues long. Per the germline V gene, CDR1 is SGHKS and CDR2 is YYEKEE (reference sequence). The germline V and J ends were trimmed by 1 base and 1 base, with 9 bases remaining between them. The CDR3 sequence: CASSLTGQSYNEQFF. In nucleotides, the CDR3 is TGTGCCAGCAGCTTGACAGGGCAGTCCTACAATGAGCAGTTCTTC.

The chain uses TRBV5-1 and TRBJ2-3; 13 bases agree with TRBD2. CDR3 length: 18 residues. Trimming removed 4 bases from V and 2 bases from J; junction bases left unmatched: 10. Germline V CDR1 and CDR2: SGHRS, YFSETQ. In nucleotides, the CDR3 is TGCGCCAGCAGCCCGGTACCGGGACTAGCGGGAACCACAGATACGCAGTATTTT. It yields the protein CASSPVPGLAGTTDTQYF.

The CDR3 spells CASSLGSEGLYGYTF. Written as DNA, the CDR3 is TGTGCCAGCAGCTTAGGGAGTGAAGGCCTATATGGCTACACCTTC. The chain joins TRBV7-9 to TRBJ1-2, with D uncertain. The V and J ends lost 1 base and 5 bases respectively, with 14 bases between them. Per germline, CDR1 SEHNR and CDR2 FQNEAQ (reference sequence). The CDR3 runs to 15 residues.

The gene calls are TRBV18 and TRBJ2-5; tentatively, D is TRBD2 (5 bases). The CDR3 loop spans 14 amino acids. Trimming removed 1 base from V and 1 base from J, with 7 bases in between. Looked up from germline, CDR1 is KGHSH and CDR2 is LQKENI. The DNA for the CDR3 is TGTGCCAGCTCACCACAGACTACCCAAGAGACCCAGTACTTC. Amino acids: CASSPQTTQETQYF.

The chain couples TRBV18 to TRBJ1-2; 10 bases match TRBD1. From germline, CDR1 is KGHSH and CDR2 LQKENI. The CDR3 has 15 amino acids. V trimming: 5 bases; J trimming: 6 bases; junction bases outside the gene matches: 9. The CDR3 nucleotides read TGTGCCAGCTCATTCGGACAGGGGGGCTATGATGGCTACACCTTC. Translating gives CASSFGQGGYDGYTF.

This clone showed up just once. The rearrangement joins TRBV4-1 to TRBJ1-4, with 7 nucleotides matching TRBD1. The CDR3 spans 18 residues. V gave up 0 bases and J gave up 3 bases; unmatched junction bases: 10. The germline gives CDR1 MGHRA, CDR2 YSYEKL. The CDR3 sequence: CASSQDRQGVRPNEKLFF. Written as DNA, the CDR3 is TGCGCCAGCAGCCAAGACCGACAGGGAGTGCGGCCTAATGAAAAACTGTTTTTT.

V gene TRBV19 combines with J gene TRBJ2-2; D ambiguous. Germline values: CDR1 LNHDA, CDR2 SQIVND (reference sequence). The V end was cut by 3 bases, the J end by 5 bases, with 4 bases between. CDR3 size: 12 residues. The CDR3 DNA sequence: TGTGCCAGTAGTATCTCTACCGGGGAGCTGTTTTTT. It translates to CASSISTGELFF.